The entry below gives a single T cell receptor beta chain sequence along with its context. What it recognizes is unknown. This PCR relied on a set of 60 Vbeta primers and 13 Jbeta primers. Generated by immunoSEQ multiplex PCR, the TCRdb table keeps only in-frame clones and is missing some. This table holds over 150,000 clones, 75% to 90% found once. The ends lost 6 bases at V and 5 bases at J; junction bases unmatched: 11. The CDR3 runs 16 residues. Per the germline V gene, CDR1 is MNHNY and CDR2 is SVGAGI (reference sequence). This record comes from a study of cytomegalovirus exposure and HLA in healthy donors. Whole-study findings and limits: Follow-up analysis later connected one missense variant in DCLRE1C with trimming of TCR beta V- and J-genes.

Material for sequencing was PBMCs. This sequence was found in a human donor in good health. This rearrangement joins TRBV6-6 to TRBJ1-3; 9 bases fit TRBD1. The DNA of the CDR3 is TGTGCCAGCAGCTACCCACAGGGGGCGAGGAGAAACACCATATATTTT. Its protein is CASSYPQGARRNTIYF.